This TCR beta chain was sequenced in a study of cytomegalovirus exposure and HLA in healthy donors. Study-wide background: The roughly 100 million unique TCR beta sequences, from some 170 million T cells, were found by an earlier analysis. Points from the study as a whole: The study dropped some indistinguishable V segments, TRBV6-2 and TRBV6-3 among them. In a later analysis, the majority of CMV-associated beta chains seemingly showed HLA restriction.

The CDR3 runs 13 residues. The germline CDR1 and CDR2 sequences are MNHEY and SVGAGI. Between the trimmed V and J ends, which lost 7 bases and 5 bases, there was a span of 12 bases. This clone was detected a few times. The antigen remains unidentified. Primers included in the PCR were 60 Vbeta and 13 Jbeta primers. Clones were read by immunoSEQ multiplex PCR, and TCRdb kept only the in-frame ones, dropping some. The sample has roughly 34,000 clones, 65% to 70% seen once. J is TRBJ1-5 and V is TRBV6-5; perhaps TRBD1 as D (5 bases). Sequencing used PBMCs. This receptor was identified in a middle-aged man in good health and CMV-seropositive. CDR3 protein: CASNRAGDQPQHF. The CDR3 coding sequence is TGTGCCAGCAACCGGGCGGGGGATCAGCCCCAGCATTTT.